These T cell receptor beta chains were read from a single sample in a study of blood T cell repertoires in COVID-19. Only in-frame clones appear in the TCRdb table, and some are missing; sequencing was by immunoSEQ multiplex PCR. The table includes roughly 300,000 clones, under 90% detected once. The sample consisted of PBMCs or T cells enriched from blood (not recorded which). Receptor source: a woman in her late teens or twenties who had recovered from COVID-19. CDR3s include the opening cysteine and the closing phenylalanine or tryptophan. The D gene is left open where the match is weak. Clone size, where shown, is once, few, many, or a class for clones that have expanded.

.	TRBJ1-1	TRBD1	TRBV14	CASSRTGGAGEAFF	TGTGCCAGCAGCCGTACAGGGGGCGCCGGTGAAGCTTTCTTT
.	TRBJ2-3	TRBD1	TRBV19	CASSKGQSPSTDTQYF	TGTGCCAGTAGTAAGGGACAGAGTCCTAGCACAGATACGCAGTATTTT
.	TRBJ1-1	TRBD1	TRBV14	CASSRDRDTPEAFF	TGTGCCAGCAGCCGGGACAGGGATACCCCTGAAGCTTTCTTT
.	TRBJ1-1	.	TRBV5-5	CASSFRHLQGSNTEAFF	TGTGCCAGCAGCTTTCGTCATTTACAGGGCTCGAACACTGAAGCTTTCTTT
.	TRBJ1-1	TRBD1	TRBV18	CASSPLGARTGGRTEAFF	TGTGCCAGCTCACCATTAGGCGCAAGGACAGGGGGCAGGACTGAAGCTTTCTTT
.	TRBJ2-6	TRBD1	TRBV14	CASSRTGSGANVLTF	TGTGCCAGCAGCCGGACAGGGTCTGGGGCCAACGTCCTGACTTTC
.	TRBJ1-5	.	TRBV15	CATSTLPRGNQPQHF	TGTGCCACCAGCACCCTTCCCAGAGGGAATCAGCCCCAGCATTTT
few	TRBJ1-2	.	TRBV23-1	CASSQDPDSGYTF	TGCGCCAGCAGTCAAGACCCGGACTCCGGCTACACCTTC
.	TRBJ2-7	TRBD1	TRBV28	CASSSPDRAISYEQYF	TGTGCCAGCAGTTCACCGGACAGGGCGATTTCTTACGAGCAGTACTTC
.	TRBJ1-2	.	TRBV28	CASSFPHLGTTNYGYTF	TGTGCCAGCAGTTTTCCGCATTTAGGGACTACCAACTATGGCTACACCTTC
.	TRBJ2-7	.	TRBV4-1	CASSPYPVTSYEQYF	TGCGCCAGCAGCCCTTACCCAGTAACCTCCTACGAGCAGTACTTC
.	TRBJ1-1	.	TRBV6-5	CASSMEGAEAFF	TGTGCCAGCAGTATGGAAGGGGCTGAAGCTTTCTTT